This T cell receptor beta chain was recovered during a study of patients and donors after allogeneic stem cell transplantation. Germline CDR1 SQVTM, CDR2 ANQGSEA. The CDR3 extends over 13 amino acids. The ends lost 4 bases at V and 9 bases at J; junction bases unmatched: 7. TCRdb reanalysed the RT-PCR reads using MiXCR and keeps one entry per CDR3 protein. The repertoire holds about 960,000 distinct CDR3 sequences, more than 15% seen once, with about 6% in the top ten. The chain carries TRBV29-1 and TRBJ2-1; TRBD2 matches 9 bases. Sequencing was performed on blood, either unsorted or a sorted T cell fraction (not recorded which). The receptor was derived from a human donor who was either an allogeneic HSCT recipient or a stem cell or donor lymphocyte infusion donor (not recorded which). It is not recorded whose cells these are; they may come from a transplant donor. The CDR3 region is CSVGSSGISEQFF. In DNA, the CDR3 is TGCAGCGTTGGGTCTAGCGGGATCAGTGAGCAGTTCTTC.